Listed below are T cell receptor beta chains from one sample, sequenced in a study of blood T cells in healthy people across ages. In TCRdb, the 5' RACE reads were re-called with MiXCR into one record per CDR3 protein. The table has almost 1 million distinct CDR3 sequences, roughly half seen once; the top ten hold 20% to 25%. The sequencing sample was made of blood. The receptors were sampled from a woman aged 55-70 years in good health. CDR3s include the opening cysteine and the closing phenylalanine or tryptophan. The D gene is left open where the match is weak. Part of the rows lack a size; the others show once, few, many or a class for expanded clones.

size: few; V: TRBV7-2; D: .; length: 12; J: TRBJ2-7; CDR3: CASSLTGAEQYF; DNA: TGTGCCAGCAGCTTAACGGGGGCCGAGCAGTACTTC
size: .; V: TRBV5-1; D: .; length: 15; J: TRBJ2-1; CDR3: CASSPGGGTYNEQFF; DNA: TGCGCCAGCAGCCCCGGCGGGGGCACCTACAATGAGCAGTTCTTC
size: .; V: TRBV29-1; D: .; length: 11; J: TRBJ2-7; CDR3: CSPRVLDEQYF; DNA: TGCAGCCCGCGCGTACTAGACGAGCAGTACTTC
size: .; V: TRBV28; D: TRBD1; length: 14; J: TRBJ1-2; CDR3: CASTPPGTVSGYTF; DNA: TGTGCCAGCACACCGCCCGGGACAGTCAGTGGCTACACCTTC
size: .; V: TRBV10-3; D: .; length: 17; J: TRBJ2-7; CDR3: CAISAGELIGRLYEQYF; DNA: TGTGCCATCAGTGCGGGGGAGTTGATAGGCCGGCTCTACGAGCAGTACTTC
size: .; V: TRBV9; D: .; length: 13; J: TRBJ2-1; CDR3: CASSVAALNEQFF; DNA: TGTGCCAGCAGCGTAGCGGCCCTTAATGAGCAGTTCTTC
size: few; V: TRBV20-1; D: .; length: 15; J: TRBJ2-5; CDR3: CSARGIGAKRETQYF; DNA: TGCAGTGCTAGGGGGATAGGGGCGAAGAGGGAGACCCAGTACTTC
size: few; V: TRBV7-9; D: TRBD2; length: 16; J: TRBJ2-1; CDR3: CASSSLLAGEDNEQFF; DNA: TGTGCCAGCAGCTCGTTACTAGCGGGAGAGGACAATGAGCAGTTCTTC
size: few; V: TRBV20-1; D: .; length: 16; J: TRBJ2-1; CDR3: CSARDQRTVGYNEQFF; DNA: TGCAGTGCTAGAGATCAAAGGACTGTAGGATACAATGAGCAGTTCTTC
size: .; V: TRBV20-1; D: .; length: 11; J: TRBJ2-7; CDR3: CSAPLDYEQYF; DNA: TGCAGTGCACCGCTAGATTACGAGCAGTACTTC
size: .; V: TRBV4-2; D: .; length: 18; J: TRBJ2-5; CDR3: CASSQEMRNYGGSETQYF; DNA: TGTGCCAGCAGCCAAGAGATGAGAAACTACGGGGGTTCGGAGACCCAGTACTTC
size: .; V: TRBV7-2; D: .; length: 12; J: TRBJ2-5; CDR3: CASSLMGVERYF; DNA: TGTGCCAGCAGCCTGATGGGGGTCGAGCGGTACTTC
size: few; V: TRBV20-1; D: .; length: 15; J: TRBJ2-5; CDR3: CSARVGFEGEETQYF; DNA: TGCAGTGCTAGAGTGGGATTCGAGGGAGAAGAGACCCAGTACTTC
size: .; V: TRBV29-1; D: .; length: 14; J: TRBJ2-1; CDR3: CSVEVRLSYNEQFF; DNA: TGCAGCGTTGAAGTGAGGCTGTCCTACAATGAGCAGTTCTTC
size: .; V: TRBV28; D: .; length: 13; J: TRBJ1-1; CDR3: CASRVKGDTEAFF; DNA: TGTGCCAGCAGGGTGAAAGGGGACACTGAAGCTTTCTTT
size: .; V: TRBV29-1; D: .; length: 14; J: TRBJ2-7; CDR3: CSVERRTDTYEQYF; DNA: TGCAGCGTTGAAAGGAGGACAGACACCTACGAGCAGTACTTC
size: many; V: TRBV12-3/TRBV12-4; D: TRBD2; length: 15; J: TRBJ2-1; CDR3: CASRPLAGGYNEQFF; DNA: TGTGCCAGCAGGCCACTAGCGGGAGGGTACAATGAGCAGTTCTTC